Listed here are 25 T cell receptor beta chains from one sample, sequenced in a study of cytomegalovirus exposure and HLA in healthy donors. The PCR contained 60 Vbeta and 13 Jbeta primers. Here immunoSEQ multiplex PCR was the method, and the copy in TCRdb shows in-frame clones only, minus some. Of some 120,000 clones in the sample, roughly four fifths were seen once. The sequenced material came from PBMCs. These receptors all come from a man aged 50 or older in good health and CMV-seronegative.

V usage is TRBV10-2 and J usage is TRBJ2-1; 7 bases line up with TRBD1. Looked up from germline, CDR1 is WSHSY and CDR2 is SAAADI. The CDR3 extends over 15 amino acids. V dropped 4 bases and J dropped 5; count of bases not matched to a gene: 8. DNA for the CDR3: TGCGCCAGCAGTGTCACCGGGACAGACCACAATGAGCAGTTCTTC. Amino acid sequence: CASSVTGTDHNEQFF.

The J gene is TRBJ1-4, the V gene TRBV2, with D hard to call. Looked up from germline, CDR1 is SNHLY and CDR2 is FYNNEI. There are 14 residues in the CDR3. Trimming stripped 8 bases from V and 0 bases from J, with 10 bases between. The CDR3 region has the DNA TGTGCCAGCCGGCGGGAAGCAACTAATGAAAAACTGTTTTTT. Translation: CASRREATNEKLFF. Full variable domain (remainder filled in from reference TRBV2 and TRBJ1-4): EPEVTQTPSHQVTQMGQEVILRCVPISNHLYFYWYRQILGQKVEFLVSFYNNEISEKSEIFDDQFSVERPDGSNFTLKIRSTKLEDSAMYFCASRREATNEKLFFGSGTQLSVL.

This clone was seen only once. The chain links TRBV5-1 to TRBJ1-2, with TRBD1 identical over 9 bases. J lost 8 bases, V lost 0 bases, and 11 bases had no gene match. The CDR3 covers 16 residues. Germline V gives CDR1 SGHRS, CDR2 YFSETQ. CDR3 bases: TGCGCCAGCAGCTTGGCCGTCTGGACAGGGGTAAGCGGCTACACCTTC. Its translation is CASSLAVWTGVSGYTF.

This clone was observed a handful of times. This chain joins TRBV2 and TRBJ2-5; TRBD1 matches 9 bases. Germline V gene sequence: CDR1 SNHLY, CDR2 FYNNEI. Trimming at V came to 7 bases and at J to 2 bases, leaving 8 bases not matched to a gene. The CDR3 is 15 amino acids. In DNA, the CDR3 is TGTGCCAGCACCCGAGACAGGGGGATGCAAGAGACCCAGTACTTC. Amino acid sequence: CASTRDRGMQETQYF. Full variable domain (missing parts from reference TRBV2 and TRBJ2-5): EPEVTQTPSHQVTQMGQEVILRCVPISNHLYFYWYRQILGQKVEFLVSFYNNEISEKSEIFDDQFSVERPDGSNFTLKIRSTKLEDSAMYFCASTRDRGMQETQYFGPGTRLLVL.

V and J are TRBV9 and TRBJ1-2; the match to TRBD1 covers 9 bases. V was clipped by 0 bases and J by 7 bases; unmatched bases: 7. This CDR3 has 15 residues. Germline lookup yields CDR1 SGDLS and CDR2 YYNGEE. CDR3 coding DNA: TGTGCCAGCAGCGTAGGTGGGACAGGGTTGTTTGGCTACACCTTC. Protein: CASSVGGTGLFGYTF.

The rearrangement joins TRBV7-9 to TRBJ2-5, with 7 positions matching TRBD1. CDR1 is SEHNR, CDR2 FQNEAQ, per germline (reference sequence). V shed 5 bases and J 2 bases; nucleotides not matched to a gene: 5. The CDR3 runs to 14 residues. CDR3: CASSAGTAQETQYF. CDR3 sequence (DNA): TGTGCCAGCAGCGCCGGGACAGCTCAAGAGACCCAGTACTTC.

The chain joins TRBV7-2 to TRBJ1-1; unclear D gene. This CDR3 is 14 amino acids long. Germline CDR1 SGHTA, CDR2 FQGNSA. The V gene lost 1 base and the J gene lost 4 bases, with 10 bases spanning the gap. In DNA form, the CDR3 reads TGTGCCAGCAGCTTAGATGGAGGGAGCACTGAAGCTTTCTTT. As protein: CASSLDGGSTEAFF. The whole variable domain, filled in from reference TRBV7-2 and TRBJ1-1, reads GAGVSQSPSNKVTEKGKDVELRCDPISGHTALYWYRQSLGQGLEFLIYFQGNSAPDKSGLPSDRFSAERTGGSVSTLTIQRTQQEDSAVYLCASSLDGGSTEAFFGQGTRLTVV.

The J gene is TRBJ1-6, the V gene TRBV9; maybe TRBD1 (5 bases). V was trimmed by 3 bases and J by 10 bases, leaving 14 bases between them. Germline CDR1 and CDR2: SGDLS and YYNGEE. The CDR3 is 14 amino acids. The CDR3 nucleotides are TGTGCCAGCAGCGCTTCACAGGTCCGGTCACCCCTCCACTTT. As protein: CASSASQVRSPLHF.

This clone was observed a single time. This chain connects TRBV18 to TRBJ2-7; D is unclear. CDR3 length: 13 amino acids. The ends were cut back, 5 bases at V and 10 bases at J, with 18 bases in the middle. Germline-derived CDR1 and CDR2 are KGHSH and LQKENI. For the CDR3, the DNA is TGTGCCAGCTCAAGAGGTGCCCCCGGTCATCAGTACGTC. It translates to CASSRGAPGHQYV.

There are a few counts of this clone. This chain uses TRBV30 with TRBJ2-5; tentatively, D is TRBD1 (5 bases). CDR1 is GTSNPN, CDR2 SVGIG, per germline (reference sequence). Between the trimmed V and J ends, which lost 2 bases and 2 bases, there was a span of 18 bases. The CDR3 length is 16 residues. This chain's CDR3 is CAWSYWGYVGQETQYF. CDR3 coding DNA: TGTGCCTGGAGTTATTGGGGCTACGTAGGACAAGAGACCCAGTACTTC.

The CDR3 DNA sequence: TGCGCCAGCAGCTTGGACAGGGTCTCCTACAATGAGCAGTTCTTC. This encodes CASSLDRVSYNEQFF. The rearrangement joins TRBV5-1 to TRBJ2-1; a weak D match, TRBD1 (6 bases). The CDR3 contains 15 residues. From germline, CDR1 is SGHRS and CDR2 YFSETQ. Trimming removed 0 bases from V and 0 bases from J, with 7 bases in between.

V is TRBV5-1 and J is TRBJ1-1; 11 bases match TRBD1. The germline V gene has CDR1 SGHRS and CDR2 YFSETQ. Trimming took 4 bases from V and 3 from J; bases not matched to a gene: 8. This CDR3 has 16 residues. CDR3 region: CASSPWTGGVDTEAFF. CDR3 nucleotide sequence: TGCGCCAGCAGCCCTTGGACAGGGGGCGTGGACACTGAAGCTTTCTTT.

The rearrangement joins TRBV27 to TRBJ2-7; 7 nucleotides match TRBD2. V dropped 5 bases and J dropped 3; count of bases not matched to a gene: 4. CDR1 is MNHEY and CDR2 is SMNVEV in the germline V gene (reference sequence). The CDR3 runs to 13 residues. The DNA of the CDR3 is TGTGCCAGCAGTCCCGGGGGGAGCTACGAGCAGTACGTC. Translating it yields CASSPGGSYEQYV.

The chain combines TRBV7-8 with TRBJ1-5; D unclear. Trimming pared 2 bases from V and 1 base from J, leaving 12 bases between. Germline assignment: CDR1 SGHVS and CDR2 FQNEAQ. The CDR3 covers 16 residues. Here the CDR3 reads CASSLRRVKSNQPQHF. The CDR3 bases are TGTGCCAGCAGCTTAAGACGGGTGAAGAGCAATCAGCCCCAGCATTTT.

This clone turned up a few times. The rearrangement links TRBV5-4 to TRBJ2-7; maybe TRBD1 (5 bases). Trimming took off 2 bases at V and 6 bases at J, with 15 bases between the two ends. The CDR3 contains 14 residues. Per germline, CDR1 SGHNT and CDR2 YYREEE (reference sequence). This CDR3 is CASSFDRNQGEQYV. DNA for the CDR3: TGTGCCAGCAGCTTTGATAGAAACCAGGGCGAGCAGTACGTC.

The chain combines TRBV7-3 with TRBJ2-3; D possibly corresponds to TRBD1 (5 bases). This CDR3 has 14 residues. Germline V lookup: CDR1 SGHTA, CDR2 FQGTGA. The germline V and J ends were trimmed by 5 bases and 2 bases, with 11 bases remaining between them. The CDR3 here is CASSPDSYTDTQYF. In DNA form, the CDR3 reads TGTGCCAGCAGCCCAGACAGTTACACAGATACGCAGTATTTT.

The V gene is TRBV6-5, the J gene TRBJ1-1, with D possibly TRBD1 on 6 matching bases. The CDR3 is 14 amino acids. Trimming stripped 5 bases from V and 11 bases from J, with 21 bases between. CDR1 and CDR2 (germline): MNHEY, SVGAGI. The CDR3 sequence is CASSGGGGGRRAFF. The CDR3 DNA sequence: TGTGCCAGCAGTGGCGGGGGCGGGGGGAGAAGGGCTTTCTTT.

The genes are TRBV5-5 and TRBJ1-6, with 7 nucleotides matching TRBD1. V gave up 4 bases and J gave up 4 bases; unmatched junction bases: 8. The germline V gene has CDR1 SGHKS and CDR2 YYEKEE (reference sequence). This CDR3 region has 16 residues. For the CDR3, the DNA is TGTGCCAGCAGCACCACAGGACAGGCGTATAATTCACCCCTCCACTTT. It encodes CASSTTGQAYNSPLHF.

This clone was counted once. The V and J genes are TRBV5-8 and TRBJ2-3; tentatively, D is TRBD1 (5 bases). The V gene lost 2 bases and the J gene lost 0 bases, with 7 bases spanning the gap. Germline values: CDR1 SGHTS, CDR2 YDEGEE. This CDR3 spans 14 amino acids. The DNA of the CDR3 is TGTGCCAGCAGCTTAGACAGTAGCACAGATACGCAGTATTTT. This codes for CASSLDSSTDTQYF.

The J gene is TRBJ2-5, the V gene TRBV7-2; TRBD2 matches 16 bases. CDR1 and CDR2 from the germline V gene are SGHTA and FQGNSA. The trim removed 0 bases at V and 2 bases at J, leaving 3 bases unmatched. CDR3 length: 18 residues. The CDR3 coding sequence is TGTGCCAGCAGCTTAGCGGGACTAGCGGGGGGGTCACAAGAGACCCAGTACTTC. Protein sequence: CASSLAGLAGGSQETQYF.

The chain employs TRBV7-9 and TRBJ2-5; 9 bases are shared with TRBD1. Germline V CDR1 and CDR2: SEHNR, FQNEAQ (reference sequence). This CDR3 comprises 14 residues. J was trimmed by 4 bases and V by 4 bases; bases with no gene match: 4. This CDR3 reads CASSWDREGETQYF. As DNA, the CDR3 is TGTGCCAGCAGCTGGGACAGGGAGGGAGAGACCCAGTACTTC.

The rearrangement links TRBV4-2 to TRBJ1-1; weak D call: TRBD1 (6 bases). CDR1 is LGHNA, CDR2 YNFKEQ, per germline. Trimming took off 2 bases at V and 4 bases at J, with 8 bases between the two ends. The CDR3 is made up of 13 amino acids. CDR3 residues: CASSQRGITEAFF. In nucleotides, the CDR3 is TGTGCCAGCAGCCAAAGGGGGATCACTGAAGCTTTCTTT.

This clone appeared a few times. The rearrangement links TRBV7-8 to TRBJ1-4, with 7 nucleotides matching TRBD1. The J segment lost 10 bases and the V segment lost 1 base, leaving 6 bases of the junction unmatched. Germline CDR1 and CDR2: SGHVS and FQNEAQ. This CDR3 spans 14 amino acids. CDR3 sequence reads: CASSLDRGVAKLFF. In DNA form, the CDR3 reads TGTGCCAGCAGCTTAGACAGGGGAGTCGCAAAACTGTTTTTT.

The rearrangement links TRBV9 to TRBJ1-2, with D possibly matching TRBD1 (5 bases). The CDR3 totals 14 residues. V lost 0 bases and J 3 bases, leaving 9 bases between the germline ends. CDR1 SGDLS and CDR2 YYNGEE come from the germline V gene. This CDR3 is CASSVGGADYGYTF. Written as DNA, the CDR3 is TGTGCCAGCAGCGTAGGTGGGGCGGACTATGGCTACACCTTC.

The table lists this clone with a count of one. This chain joins TRBV7-6 and TRBJ2-2, with unresolved D. V lost 1 base and J 5 bases, leaving 5 bases between the germline ends. Germline CDR1 SGHVS, CDR2 FNYEAQ. The CDR3 consists of 13 residues. CDR3 region: CASSLGSTGELFF. As DNA, the CDR3 is TGTGCCAGCAGCTTAGGGAGTACCGGGGAGCTGTTTTTT.